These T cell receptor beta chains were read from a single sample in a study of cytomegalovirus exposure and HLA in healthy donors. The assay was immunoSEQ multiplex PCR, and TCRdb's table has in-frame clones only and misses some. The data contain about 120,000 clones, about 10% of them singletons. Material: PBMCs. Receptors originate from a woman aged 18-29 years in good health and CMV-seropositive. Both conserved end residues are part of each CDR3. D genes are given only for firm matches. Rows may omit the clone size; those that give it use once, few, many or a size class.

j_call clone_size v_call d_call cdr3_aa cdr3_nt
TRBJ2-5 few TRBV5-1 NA CASSPGGSVETQYF TGCGCCAGCAGCCCAGGGGGGTCGGTGGAGACCCAGTACTTC
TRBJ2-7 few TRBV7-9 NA CASSLGTMEYF TGTGCCAGCAGCTTAGGGACTATGGAGTACTTC
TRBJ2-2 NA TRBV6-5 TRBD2 CASSYGLAGVTGELFF TGTGCCAGCAGTTACGGACTAGCGGGAGTTACCGGGGAGCTGTTTTTT
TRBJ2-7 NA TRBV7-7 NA CASSPEQGAYEQYF TGTGCTAGCAGCCCGGAACAGGGCGCCTACGAGCAGTACTTC
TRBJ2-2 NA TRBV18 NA CASSQSQRPNTGELFF TGTGCCAGCTCACAAAGCCAGCGACCGAACACCGGGGAGCTGTTTTTT
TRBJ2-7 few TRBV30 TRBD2 CALGTSGRAGGQYF TGTGCCTTGGGGACTAGCGGGAGGGCCGGGGGGCAGTACTTC
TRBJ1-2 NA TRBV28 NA CASTGVYYGYTF TGTGCCAGCACCGGGGTCTACTATGGCTACACCTTC
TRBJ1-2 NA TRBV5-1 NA CASSMQSSVYGYTF TGCGCCAGCAGCATGCAAAGCTCGGTCTATGGCTACACCTTC
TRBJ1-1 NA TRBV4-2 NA CASSQDIGAKNTEAFF TGTGCCAGCAGCCAAGATATAGGGGCGAAGAACACTGAAGCTTTCTTT
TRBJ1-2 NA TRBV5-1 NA CASSSEPGGGLQYYTF TGCGCCAGCAGCTCCGAACCTGGCGGAGGACTACAGTACTACACCTTC
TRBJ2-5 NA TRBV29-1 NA CSVARVVVWETQYF TGCAGCGTTGCCCGTGTGGTAGTTTGGGAGACCCAGTACTTC
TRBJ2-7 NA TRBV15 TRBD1 CATSREQGSTYEQYF TGTGCCACCAGCAGAGAACAGGGGTCCACCTACGAGCAGTACTTC
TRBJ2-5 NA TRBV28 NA CASSLIAVSQETQYF TGTGCCAGCAGTTTAATCGCGGTCTCTCAAGAGACCCAGTACTTC
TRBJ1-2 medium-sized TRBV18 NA CASSPTTNIKANYGYTF TGTGCCAGCTCGCCGACAACAAATATAAAGGCTAACTATGGCTACACCTTC
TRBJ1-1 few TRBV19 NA CASSLLQERYTEAFF TGTGCCAGTAGTCTTCTCCAGGAAAGATACACTGAAGCTTTCTTT
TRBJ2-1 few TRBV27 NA CASSLAELGANEQFF TGTGCCAGCAGTCTAGCGGAACTGGGGGCCAATGAGCAGTTCTTC
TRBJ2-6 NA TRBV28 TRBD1 CASTLGQGYSGANVLTF TGTGCCAGCACCCTGGGACAGGGATACTCTGGGGCCAACGTCCTGACTTTC
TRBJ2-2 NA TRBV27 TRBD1 CASSFGQDTGELFF TGTGCCAGCAGTTTCGGACAGGACACCGGGGAGCTGTTTTTT
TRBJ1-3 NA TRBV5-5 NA CASSLVFTDTIYF TGTGCCAGCAGCTTGGTGTTCACTGACACCATATATTTT
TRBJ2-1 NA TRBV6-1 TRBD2 CASTGGRRSGEQFF TGTGCCAGCACCGGCGGGAGGAGATCCGGTGAGCAGTTCTTC